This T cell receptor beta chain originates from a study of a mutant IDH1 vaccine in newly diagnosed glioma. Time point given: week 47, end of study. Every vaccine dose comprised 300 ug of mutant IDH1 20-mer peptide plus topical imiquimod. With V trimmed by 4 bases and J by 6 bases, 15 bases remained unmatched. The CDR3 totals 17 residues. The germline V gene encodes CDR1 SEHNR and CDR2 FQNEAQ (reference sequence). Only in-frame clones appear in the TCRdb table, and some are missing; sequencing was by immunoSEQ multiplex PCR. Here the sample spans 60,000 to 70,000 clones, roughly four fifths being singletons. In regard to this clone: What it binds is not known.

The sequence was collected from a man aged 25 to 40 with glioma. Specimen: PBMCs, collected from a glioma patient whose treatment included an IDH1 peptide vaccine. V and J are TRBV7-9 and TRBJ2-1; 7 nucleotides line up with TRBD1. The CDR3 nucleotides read TGTGCCAGCAGCTCCCCTCGCTCGACAGGGCTCGGCAATGAGCAGTTCTTC. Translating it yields CASSSPRSTGLGNEQFF.